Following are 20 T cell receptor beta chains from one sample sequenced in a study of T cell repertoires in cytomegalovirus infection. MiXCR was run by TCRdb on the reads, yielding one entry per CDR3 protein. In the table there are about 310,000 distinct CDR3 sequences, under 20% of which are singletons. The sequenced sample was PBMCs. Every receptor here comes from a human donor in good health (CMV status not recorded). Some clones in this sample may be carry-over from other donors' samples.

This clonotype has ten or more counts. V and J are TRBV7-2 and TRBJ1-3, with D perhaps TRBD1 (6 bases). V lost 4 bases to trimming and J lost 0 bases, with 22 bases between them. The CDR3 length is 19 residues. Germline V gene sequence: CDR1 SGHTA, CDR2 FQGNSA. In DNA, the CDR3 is TGTGCCAGCAGCTCCGGGGTGGGACAATTGTTGAGCTCTGGAAACACCATATATTTT. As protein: CASSSGVGQLLSSGNTIYF.

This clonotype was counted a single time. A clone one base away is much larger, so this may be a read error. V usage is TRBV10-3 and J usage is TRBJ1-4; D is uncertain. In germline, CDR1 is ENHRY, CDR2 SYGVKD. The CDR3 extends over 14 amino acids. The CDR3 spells CVISEQVRDEKLFF. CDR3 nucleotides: TGTGTCATCAGTGAGCAGGTTCGGGATGAAAAACTGTTTTTT.

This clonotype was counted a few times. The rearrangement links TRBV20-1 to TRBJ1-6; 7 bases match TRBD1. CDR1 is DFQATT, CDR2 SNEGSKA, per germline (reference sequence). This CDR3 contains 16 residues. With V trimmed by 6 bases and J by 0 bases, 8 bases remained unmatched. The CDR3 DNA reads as TGCAGTGCGCCGACAGGGACGAGCTCCTATAATTCACCCCTCCACTTT. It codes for CSAPTGTSSYNSPLHF.

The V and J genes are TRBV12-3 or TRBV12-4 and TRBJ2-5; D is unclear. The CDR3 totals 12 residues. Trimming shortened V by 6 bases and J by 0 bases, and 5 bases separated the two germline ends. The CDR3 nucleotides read TGTGCCAGCAGGGGTAACCAAGAGACCCAGTACTTC. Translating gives CASRGNQETQYF.

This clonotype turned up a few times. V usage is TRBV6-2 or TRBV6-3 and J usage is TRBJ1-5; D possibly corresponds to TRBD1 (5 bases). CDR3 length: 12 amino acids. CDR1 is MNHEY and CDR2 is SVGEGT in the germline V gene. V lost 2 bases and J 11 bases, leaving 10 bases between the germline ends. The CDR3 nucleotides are TGTGCCAGCAGTTACGACCTCAGGGCCCAGCATTTT. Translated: CASSYDLRAQHF.

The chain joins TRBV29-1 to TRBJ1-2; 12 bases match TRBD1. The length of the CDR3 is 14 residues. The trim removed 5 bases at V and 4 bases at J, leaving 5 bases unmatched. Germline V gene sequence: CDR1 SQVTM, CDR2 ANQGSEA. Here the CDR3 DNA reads TGCAGCGTTACAGGGGACAGGGGGCCCTATGGCTACACCTTC. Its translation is CSVTGDRGPYGYTF.

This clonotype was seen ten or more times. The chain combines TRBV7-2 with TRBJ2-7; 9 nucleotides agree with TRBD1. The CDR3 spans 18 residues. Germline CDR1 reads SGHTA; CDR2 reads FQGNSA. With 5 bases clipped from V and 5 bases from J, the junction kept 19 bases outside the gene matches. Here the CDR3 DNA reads TGTGCCAGCAGCCATCCCCCCGTAGGTGGGACAGGGTTCCACGAGCAGTACTTC. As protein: CASSHPPVGGTGFHEQYF.

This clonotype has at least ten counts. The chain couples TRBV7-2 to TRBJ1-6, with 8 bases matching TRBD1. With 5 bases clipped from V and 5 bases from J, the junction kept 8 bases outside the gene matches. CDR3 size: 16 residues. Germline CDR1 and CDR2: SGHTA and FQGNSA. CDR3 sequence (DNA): TGTGCCAGCAGCCCCCACTCAGGGGGCGATAATTCACCCCTCCACTTT. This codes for CASSPHSGGDNSPLHF.

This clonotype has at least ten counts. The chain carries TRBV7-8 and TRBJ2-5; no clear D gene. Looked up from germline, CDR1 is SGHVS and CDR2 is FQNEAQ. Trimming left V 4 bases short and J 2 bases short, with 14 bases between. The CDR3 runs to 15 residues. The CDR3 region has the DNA TGTGCCAGCAGCTCCCGACCGAATCAGCAAGAGACCCAGTACTTC. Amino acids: CASSSRPNQQETQYF.

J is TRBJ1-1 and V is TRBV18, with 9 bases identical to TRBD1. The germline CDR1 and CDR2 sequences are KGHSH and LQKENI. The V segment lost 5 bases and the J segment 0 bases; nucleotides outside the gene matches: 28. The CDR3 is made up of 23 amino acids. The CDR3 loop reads CASSTYPGQGYVGRGRLNTEAFF. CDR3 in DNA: TGTGCCAGCTCAACTTACCCGGGACAGGGCTACGTCGGCCGGGGAAGACTGAACACTGAAGCTTTCTTT.

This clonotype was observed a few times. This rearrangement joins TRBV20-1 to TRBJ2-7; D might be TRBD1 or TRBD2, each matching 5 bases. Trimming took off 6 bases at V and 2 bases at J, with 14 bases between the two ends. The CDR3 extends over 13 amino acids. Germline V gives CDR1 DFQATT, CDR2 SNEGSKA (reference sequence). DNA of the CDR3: TGCAGTGCCCTCCCGGGACCCACCTACGAGCAGTACTTC. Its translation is CSALPGPTYEQYF.

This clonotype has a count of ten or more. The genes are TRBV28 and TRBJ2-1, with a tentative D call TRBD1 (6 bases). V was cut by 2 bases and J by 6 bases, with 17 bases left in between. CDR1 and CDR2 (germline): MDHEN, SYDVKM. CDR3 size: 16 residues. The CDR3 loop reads CASSLITGFRGNEQFF. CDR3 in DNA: TGTGCCAGCAGTTTAATTACGGGATTCAGGGGCAATGAGCAGTTCTTC.

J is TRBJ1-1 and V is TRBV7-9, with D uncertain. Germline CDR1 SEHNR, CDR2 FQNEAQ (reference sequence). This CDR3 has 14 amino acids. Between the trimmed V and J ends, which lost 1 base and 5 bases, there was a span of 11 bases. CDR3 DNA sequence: TGTGCCAGCAGCTTAGTGAAGGGCGGAACTGAAGCTTTCTTT. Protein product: CASSLVKGGTEAFF.

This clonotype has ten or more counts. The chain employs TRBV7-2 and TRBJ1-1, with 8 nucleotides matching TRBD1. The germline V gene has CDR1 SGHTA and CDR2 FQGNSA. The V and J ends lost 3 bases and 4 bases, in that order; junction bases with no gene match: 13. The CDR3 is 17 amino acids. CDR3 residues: CASSFGQGAPVRTEAFF. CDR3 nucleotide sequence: TGTGCCAGCAGCTTTGGGCAGGGGGCACCAGTACGCACTGAAGCTTTCTTT.

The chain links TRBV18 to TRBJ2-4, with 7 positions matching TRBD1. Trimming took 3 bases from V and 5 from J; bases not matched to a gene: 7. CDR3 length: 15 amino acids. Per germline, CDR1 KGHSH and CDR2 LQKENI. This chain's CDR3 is CASSPLGTDQNIQYF. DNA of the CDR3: TGTGCCAGCTCACCGCTGGGGACAGACCAAAACATTCAGTACTTC.

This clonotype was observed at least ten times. The CDR3 spells CASSKSERREKLFF. The CDR3 DNA follows: TGTGCCAGCAGCAAGTCAGAAAGGAGGGAAAAACTGTTTTTT. The chain has TRBV7-6 and TRBJ1-4; D ambiguous. There are 14 residues in the CDR3. Trimming shortened V by 5 bases and J by 8 bases, and 15 bases separated the two germline ends. Germline V gene lookup returns CDR1 SGHVS and CDR2 FNYEAQ.

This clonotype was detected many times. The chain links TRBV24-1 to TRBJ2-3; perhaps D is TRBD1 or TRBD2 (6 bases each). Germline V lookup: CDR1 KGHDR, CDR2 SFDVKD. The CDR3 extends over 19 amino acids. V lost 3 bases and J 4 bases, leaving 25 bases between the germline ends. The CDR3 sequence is CATSDVQGGAVLDSDTQYF. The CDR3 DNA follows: TGTGCCACCAGTGATGTACAGGGCGGGGCGGTGTTGGATTCAGATACGCAGTATTTT.

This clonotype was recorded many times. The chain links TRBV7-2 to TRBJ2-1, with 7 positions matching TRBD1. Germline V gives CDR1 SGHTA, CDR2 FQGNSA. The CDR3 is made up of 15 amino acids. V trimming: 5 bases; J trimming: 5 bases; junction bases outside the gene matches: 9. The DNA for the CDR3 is TGTGCCAGCAGCCGACAGGGCTTCTTAAACAATGAGCAGTTCTTC. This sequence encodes CASSRQGFLNNEQFF.

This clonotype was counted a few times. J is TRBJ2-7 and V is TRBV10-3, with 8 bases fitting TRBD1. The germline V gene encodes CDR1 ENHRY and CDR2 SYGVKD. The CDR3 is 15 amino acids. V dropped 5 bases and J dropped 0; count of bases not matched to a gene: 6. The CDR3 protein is CAISPGQGLSYEQYF. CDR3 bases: TGTGCCATCAGTCCCGGACAGGGACTCTCCTACGAGCAGTACTTC.

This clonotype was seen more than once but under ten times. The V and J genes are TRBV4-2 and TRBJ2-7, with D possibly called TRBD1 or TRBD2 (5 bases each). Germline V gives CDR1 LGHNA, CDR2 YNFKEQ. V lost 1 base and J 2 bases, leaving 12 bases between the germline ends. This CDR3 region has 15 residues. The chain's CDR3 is CASSQGEWGTYEQYF. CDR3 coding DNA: TGTGCCAGCAGCCAAGGGGAATGGGGGACCTACGAGCAGTACTTC.